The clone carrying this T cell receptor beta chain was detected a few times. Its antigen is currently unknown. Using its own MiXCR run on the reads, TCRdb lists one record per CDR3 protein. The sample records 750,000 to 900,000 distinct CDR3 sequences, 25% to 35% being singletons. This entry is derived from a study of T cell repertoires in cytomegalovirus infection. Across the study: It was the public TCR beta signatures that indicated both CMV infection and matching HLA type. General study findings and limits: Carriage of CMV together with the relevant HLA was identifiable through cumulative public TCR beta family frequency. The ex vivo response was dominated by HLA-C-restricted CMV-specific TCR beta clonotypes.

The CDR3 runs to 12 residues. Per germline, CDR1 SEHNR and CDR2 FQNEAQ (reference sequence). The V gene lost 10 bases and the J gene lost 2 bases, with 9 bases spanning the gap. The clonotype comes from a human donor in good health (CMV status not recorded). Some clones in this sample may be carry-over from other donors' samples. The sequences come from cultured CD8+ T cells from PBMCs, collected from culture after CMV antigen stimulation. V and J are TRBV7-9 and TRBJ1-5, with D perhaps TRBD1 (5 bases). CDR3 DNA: TGTGCCACGGGGGGTGGCAATCAGCCCCAGCATTTT. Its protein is CATGGGNQPQHF.